The clone carrying this T cell receptor beta chain appeared a single time. This entry comes from a study of blood T cell repertoires in COVID-19. Study information: Samples came from the United States, Italy and Spain, spanning acute and convalescent COVID-19.

V shed 4 bases and J shed 5 bases, with 12 bases lying between them. Germline V lookup: CDR1 SGHRS, CDR2 YFSETQ. The CDR3 consists of 13 residues. Original processing notes: Nucleated cell counts were estimated from reference gene primer amplification. Sequencing used immunoSEQ multiplex PCR; TCRdb keeps in-frame clones, though not all of them. Clone size and the V and J calls come from that table; the DNA yielded D and trimming. The profile covers some 160,000 clones, with 80% to 90% appearing a single time and under 5% taken by the ten largest. J is TRBJ2-5 and V is TRBV5-1; maybe TRBD1 (6 bases). The clonotype comes from a woman in her 70s with acute or convalescent COVID-19. The specimen sequenced was peripheral blood. The CDR3 DNA reads as TGCGCCAGCAGCACAGGGCGAGCGGAGACCCAGTACTTC. Translating it yields CASSTGRAETQYF.